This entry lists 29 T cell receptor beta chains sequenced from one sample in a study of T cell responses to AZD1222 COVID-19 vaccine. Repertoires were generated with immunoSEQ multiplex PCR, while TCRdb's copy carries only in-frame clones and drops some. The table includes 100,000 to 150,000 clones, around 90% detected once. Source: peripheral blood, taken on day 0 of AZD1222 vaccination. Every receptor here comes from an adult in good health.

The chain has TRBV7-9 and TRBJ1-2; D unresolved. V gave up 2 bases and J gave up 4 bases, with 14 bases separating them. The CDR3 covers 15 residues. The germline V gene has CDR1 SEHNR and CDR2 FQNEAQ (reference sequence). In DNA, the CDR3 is TGTGCCAGCAGCTTACATACGGTGCAGAGCTATGGCTACACCTTC. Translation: CASSLHTVQSYGYTF.

CDR3 loop: CASSLGDSGNTIYF. For the CDR3, the DNA is TGTGCCAGCAGCCTCGGGGATTCTGGAAACACCATATATTTT. The chain has TRBV7-9 and TRBJ1-3; D is undetermined. CDR1 is SEHNR, CDR2 FQNEAQ, per germline (reference sequence). This CDR3 has 14 residues. Trimming removed 5 bases at V and 1 base at J, with 9 bases between.

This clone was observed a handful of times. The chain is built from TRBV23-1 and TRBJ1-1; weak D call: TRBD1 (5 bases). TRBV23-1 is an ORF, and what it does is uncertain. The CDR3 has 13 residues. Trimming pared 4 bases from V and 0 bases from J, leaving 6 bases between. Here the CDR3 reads CASSRQMNTEAFF. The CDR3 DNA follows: TGCGCCAGCAGTCGACAGATGAACACTGAAGCTTTCTTT.

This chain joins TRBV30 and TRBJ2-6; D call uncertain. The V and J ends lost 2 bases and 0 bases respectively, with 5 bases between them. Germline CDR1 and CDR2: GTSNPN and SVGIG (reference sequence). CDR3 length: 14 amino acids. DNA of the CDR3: TGTGCCTGGAGTCCGGTCTCTGGGGCCAACGTCCTGACTTTC. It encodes CAWSPVSGANVLTF.

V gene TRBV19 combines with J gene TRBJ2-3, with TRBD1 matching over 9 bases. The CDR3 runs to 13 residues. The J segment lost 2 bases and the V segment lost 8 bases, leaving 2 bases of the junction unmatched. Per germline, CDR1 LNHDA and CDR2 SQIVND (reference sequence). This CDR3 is CASGDRATDTQYF. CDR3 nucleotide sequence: TGTGCCAGTGGGGACAGGGCCACAGATACGCAGTATTTT.

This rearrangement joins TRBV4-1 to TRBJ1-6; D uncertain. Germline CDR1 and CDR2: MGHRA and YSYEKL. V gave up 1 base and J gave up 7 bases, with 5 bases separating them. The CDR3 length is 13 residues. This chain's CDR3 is CASSQVGNSPLHF. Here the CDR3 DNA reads TGCGCCAGCAGCCAAGTAGGGAATTCACCCCTCCACTTT.

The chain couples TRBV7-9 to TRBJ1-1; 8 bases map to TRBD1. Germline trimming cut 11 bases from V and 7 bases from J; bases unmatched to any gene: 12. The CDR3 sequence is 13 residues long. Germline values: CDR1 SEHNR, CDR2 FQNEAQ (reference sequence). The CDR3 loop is CAQGQGARDEAFF. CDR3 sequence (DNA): TGTGCCCAAGGGCAGGGGGCTAGAGATGAAGCTTTCTTT.

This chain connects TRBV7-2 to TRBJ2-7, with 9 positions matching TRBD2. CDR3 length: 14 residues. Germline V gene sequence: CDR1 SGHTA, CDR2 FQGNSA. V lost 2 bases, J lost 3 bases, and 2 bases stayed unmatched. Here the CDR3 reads CASSLMTSGYEQYF. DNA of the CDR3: TGTGCCAGCAGCTTAATGACTAGCGGCTACGAGCAGTACTTC.

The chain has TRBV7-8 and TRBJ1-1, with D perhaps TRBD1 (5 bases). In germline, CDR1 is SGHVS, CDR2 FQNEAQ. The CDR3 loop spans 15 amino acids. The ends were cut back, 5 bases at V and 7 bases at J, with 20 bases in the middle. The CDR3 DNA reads TGTGCCAGCAGCCCCTGGGACTCGTTGCCCCATGAAGCTTTCTTT. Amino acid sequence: CASSPWDSLPHEAFF.

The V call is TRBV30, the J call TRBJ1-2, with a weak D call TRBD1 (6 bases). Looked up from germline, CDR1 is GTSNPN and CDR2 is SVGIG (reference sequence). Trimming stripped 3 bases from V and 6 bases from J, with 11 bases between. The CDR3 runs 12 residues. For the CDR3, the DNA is TGTGCCTGGAGCGGCCAGGGGAATGGCTACACCTTC. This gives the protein CAWSGQGNGYTF.

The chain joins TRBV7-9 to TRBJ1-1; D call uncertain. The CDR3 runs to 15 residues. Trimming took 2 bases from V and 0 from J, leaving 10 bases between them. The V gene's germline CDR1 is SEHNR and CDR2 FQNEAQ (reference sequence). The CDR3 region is CASSLLSSLNTEAFF. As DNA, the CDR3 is TGTGCCAGCAGCTTACTTTCCAGTTTGAACACTGAAGCTTTCTTT.

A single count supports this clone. For the CDR3, the DNA is TGTGCCAGCAGTACATGGGGGGCGAGGAATTCACCCCTCCACTTT. It translates to CASSTWGARNSPLHF. This chain joins TRBV6-5 and TRBJ1-6; weak D call: TRBD1 (6 bases). V lost 5 bases to trimming and J lost 7 bases, with 15 bases between them. The germline CDR1 and CDR2 sequences are MNHEY and SVGAGI. CDR3 length: 15 amino acids.

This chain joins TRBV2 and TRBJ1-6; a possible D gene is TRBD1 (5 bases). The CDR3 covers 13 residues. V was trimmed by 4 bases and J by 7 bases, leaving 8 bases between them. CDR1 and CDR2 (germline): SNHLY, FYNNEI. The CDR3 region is CASSGQLNSPLHF. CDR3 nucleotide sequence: TGTGCCAGCAGTGGACAGCTAAATTCACCCCTCCACTTT. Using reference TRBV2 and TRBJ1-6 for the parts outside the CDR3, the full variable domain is EPEVTQTPSHQVTQMGQEVILRCVPISNHLYFYWYRQILGQKVEFLVSFYNNEISEKSEIFDDQFSVERPDGSNFTLKIRSTKLEDSAMYFCASSGQLNSPLHFGNGTRLTVT.

The CDR3 nucleotides read TGTGCCATCAGTGAGTCTGGGGGGGTAGGCCAGCCCCAGCATTTT. Amino acid sequence: CAISESGGVGQPQHF. This sequence joins TRBV10-3 and TRBJ1-5, with a possible D match to TRBD1 (5 bases). The length of the CDR3 is 15 residues. Germline V gene sequence: CDR1 ENHRY, CDR2 SYGVKD. The germline V and J ends were trimmed by 0 bases and 7 bases, with 13 bases remaining between them.

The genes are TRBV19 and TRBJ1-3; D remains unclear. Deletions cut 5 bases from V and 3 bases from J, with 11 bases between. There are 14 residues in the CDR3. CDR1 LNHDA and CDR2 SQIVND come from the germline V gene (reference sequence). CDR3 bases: TGTGCCAGTAGTCCGGGCAATCGTGGAAACACCATATATTTT. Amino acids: CASSPGNRGNTIYF.

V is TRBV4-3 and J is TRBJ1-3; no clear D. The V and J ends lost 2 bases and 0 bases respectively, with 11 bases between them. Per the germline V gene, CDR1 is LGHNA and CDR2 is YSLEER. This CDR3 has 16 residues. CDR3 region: CASSQRPDPSGNTIYF. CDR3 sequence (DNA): TGCGCCAGCAGCCAACGCCCGGATCCCTCTGGAAACACCATATATTTT.

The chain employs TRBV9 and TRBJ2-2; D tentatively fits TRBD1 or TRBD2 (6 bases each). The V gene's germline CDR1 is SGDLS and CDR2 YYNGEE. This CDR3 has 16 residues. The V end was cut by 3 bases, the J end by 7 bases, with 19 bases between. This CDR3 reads CASSDPPRGQGGELFF. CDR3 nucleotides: TGTGCCAGCAGCGATCCCCCTCGGGGGCAGGGCGGGGAGCTGTTTTTT.

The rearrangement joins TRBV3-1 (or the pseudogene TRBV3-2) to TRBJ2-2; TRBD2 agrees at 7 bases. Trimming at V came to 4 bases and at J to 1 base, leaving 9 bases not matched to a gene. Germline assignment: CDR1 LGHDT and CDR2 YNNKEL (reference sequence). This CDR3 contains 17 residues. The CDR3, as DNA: TGTGCCAGCAGCCCCCCAGGGAGCGGGGTGAACACCGGGGAGCTGTTTTTT. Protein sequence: CASSPPGSGVNTGELFF.

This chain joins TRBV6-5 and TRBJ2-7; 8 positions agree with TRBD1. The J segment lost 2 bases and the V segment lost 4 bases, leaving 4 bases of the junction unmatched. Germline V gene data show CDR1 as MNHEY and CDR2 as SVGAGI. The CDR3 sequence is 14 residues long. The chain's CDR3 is CASSSGTGPYEQYF. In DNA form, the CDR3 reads TGTGCCAGCAGTTCAGGGACAGGACCCTACGAGCAGTACTTC.

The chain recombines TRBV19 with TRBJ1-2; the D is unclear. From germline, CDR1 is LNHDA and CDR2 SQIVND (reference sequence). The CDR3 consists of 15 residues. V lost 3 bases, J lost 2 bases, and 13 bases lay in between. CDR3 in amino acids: CASSMGSEPNYGYTF. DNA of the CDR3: TGTGCCAGTAGTATGGGGTCAGAACCAAACTATGGCTACACCTTC. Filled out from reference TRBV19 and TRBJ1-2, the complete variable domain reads DGGITQSPKYLFRKEGQNVTLSCEQNLNHDAMYWYRQDPGQGLRLIYYSQIVNDFQKGDIAEGYSVSREKKESFPLTVTSAQKNPTAFYLCASSMGSEPNYGYTFGSGTRLTVV.

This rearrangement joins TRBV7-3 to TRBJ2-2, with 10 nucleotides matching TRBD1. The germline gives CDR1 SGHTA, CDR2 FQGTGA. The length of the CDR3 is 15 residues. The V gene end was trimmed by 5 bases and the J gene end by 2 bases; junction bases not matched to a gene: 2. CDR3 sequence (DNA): TGTGCCAGCAGCCAGACAGGGGGCAACACCGGGGAGCTGTTTTTT. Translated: CASSQTGGNTGELFF.

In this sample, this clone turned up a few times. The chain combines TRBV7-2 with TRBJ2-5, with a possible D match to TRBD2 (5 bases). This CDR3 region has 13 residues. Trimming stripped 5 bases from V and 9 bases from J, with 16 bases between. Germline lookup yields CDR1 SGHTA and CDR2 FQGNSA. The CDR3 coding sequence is TGTGCCAGCAGCGGCGGGCGAGAGAGGTCCCAGTACTTC. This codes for CASSGGRERSQYF.

The CDR3: CASSEAGTLPYEQYF. The CDR3, as DNA: TGTGCCAGCAGTGAGGCCGGGACTCTACCCTACGAGCAGTACTTC. The chain combines TRBV6-1 with TRBJ2-7, with D maybe TRBD2 (6 bases). V lost 3 bases and J 2 bases, leaving 14 bases between the germline ends. CDR1 MNHNS and CDR2 SASEGT come from the germline V gene. The CDR3 runs 15 residues.

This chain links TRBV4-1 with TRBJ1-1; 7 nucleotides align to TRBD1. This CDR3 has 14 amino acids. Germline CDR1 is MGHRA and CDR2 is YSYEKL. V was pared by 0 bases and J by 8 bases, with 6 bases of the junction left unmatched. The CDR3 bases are TGCGCCAGCAGCCAAGAAGACAGGGAGGTCGAAGCTTTCTTT. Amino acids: CASSQEDREVEAFF.

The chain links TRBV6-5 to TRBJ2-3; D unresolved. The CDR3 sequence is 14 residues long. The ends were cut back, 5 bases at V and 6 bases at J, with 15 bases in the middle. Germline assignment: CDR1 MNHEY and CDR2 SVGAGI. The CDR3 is CASSTSSPQDTQYF. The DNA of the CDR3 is TGTGCCAGCAGTACCAGCTCCCCCCAGGATACGCAGTATTTT.

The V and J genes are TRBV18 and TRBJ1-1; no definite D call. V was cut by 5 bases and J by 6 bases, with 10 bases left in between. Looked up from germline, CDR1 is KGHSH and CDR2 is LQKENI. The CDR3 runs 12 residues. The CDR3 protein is CASSSGRAEAFF. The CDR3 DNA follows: TGTGCCAGCTCATCCGGCCGGGCTGAAGCTTTCTTT.

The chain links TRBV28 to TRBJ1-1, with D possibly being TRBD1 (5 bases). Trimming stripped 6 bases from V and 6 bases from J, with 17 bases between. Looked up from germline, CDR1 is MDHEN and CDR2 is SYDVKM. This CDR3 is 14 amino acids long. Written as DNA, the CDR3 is TGTGCCAGCAGCCTCACAGGAATCAGCGCTGAAGCTTTCTTT. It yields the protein CASSLTGISAEAFF.

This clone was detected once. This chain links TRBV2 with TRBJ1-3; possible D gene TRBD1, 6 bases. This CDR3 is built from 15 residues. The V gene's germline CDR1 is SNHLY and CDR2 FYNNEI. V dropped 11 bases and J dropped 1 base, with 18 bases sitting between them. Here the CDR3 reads CAGSTGQASGNTIYF. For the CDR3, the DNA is TGTGCCGGCTCGACAGGCCAAGCTTCTGGAAACACCATATATTTT.

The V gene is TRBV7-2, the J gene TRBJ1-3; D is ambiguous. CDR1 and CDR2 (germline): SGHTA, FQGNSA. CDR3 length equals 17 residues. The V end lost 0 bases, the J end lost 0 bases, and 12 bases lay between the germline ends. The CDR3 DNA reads TGTGCCAGCAGCTTAGCTCGGGCGGGTAACTCTGGAAACACCATATATTTT. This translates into CASSLARAGNSGNTIYF.